This is a list of T cell receptor beta chains from one sample in a study of blood T cell repertoires in COVID-19. The repertoire was sequenced with immunoSEQ multiplex PCR; TCRdb's copy has only in-frame clones and lacks some. The sample carries approximately 90,000 clones, over 65% recorded once. The specimen sequenced was peripheral blood. These receptors all stem from a human donor in a cohort sampled during active COVID-19. Each CDR3 is given with its conserved first and last residue. D genes are given only for firm matches. A clone size is listed for some rows: how often the clone was seen (once, few, many), or a class if it is expanded.

j_gene: TRBJ2-1; v_gene: TRBV7-2; abundance: NA; d_gene: NA; CDR3nt: TGTGCCAGCAGACACAGGGAGACCTACAATGAGCAGTTCTTC; CDR3aa: CASRHRETYNEQFF
j_gene: TRBJ2-2; v_gene: TRBV7-3; abundance: once; d_gene: NA; CDR3nt: TGTGCCAGCAGCCAACAGGGCCCCGGGGAGCTGTTTTTT; CDR3aa: CASSQQGPGELFF
j_gene: TRBJ1-2; v_gene: TRBV6-5; abundance: NA; d_gene: NA; CDR3nt: TGTGCCAGCCTCGGGAACTATGGCTACACCTTC; CDR3aa: CASLGNYGYTF
j_gene: TRBJ2-3; v_gene: TRBV7-9; abundance: NA; d_gene: TRBD1; CDR3nt: TGTGCCAGCAGCTTGCAGGGGGCAACAGATACGCAGTATTTT; CDR3aa: CASSLQGATDTQYF
j_gene: TRBJ2-1; v_gene: TRBV4-1; abundance: NA; d_gene: TRBD2; CDR3nt: TGCGCCAGCAGCCAAGATGGAATCCGGACTAGCGGGTCTAACAATGAGCAGTTCTTC; CDR3aa: CASSQDGIRTSGSNNEQFF
j_gene: TRBJ2-7; v_gene: TRBV7-8; abundance: few; d_gene: NA; CDR3nt: TGTGCCAGCAGCTCACGAAGACTAGGGACAGCAAACGAGCAGTACTTC; CDR3aa: CASSSRRLGTANEQYF
j_gene: TRBJ1-1; v_gene: TRBV30; abundance: NA; d_gene: NA; CDR3nt: TGTGCCTGGAGTGTAGGGTCGTGGGGCCGGAACACTGAAGCTTTCTTT; CDR3aa: CAWSVGSWGRNTEAFF
j_gene: TRBJ1-6; v_gene: TRBV20-1; abundance: NA; d_gene: NA; CDR3nt: TGCAGTGCTAGTAGCGGCATTAATTCACCCCTCCACTTT; CDR3aa: CSASSGINSPLHF
j_gene: TRBJ2-7; v_gene: TRBV3-1/TRBV3-2; abundance: NA; d_gene: TRBD2; CDR3nt: TGTGCCAGCAGCCCCCGACGGGGAGGGTCCTACGAGCAGTACTTC; CDR3aa: CASSPRRGGSYEQYF
j_gene: TRBJ2-1; v_gene: TRBV29-1; abundance: many; d_gene: NA; CDR3nt: TGCAGCGGTGAGTCCGGTGAGCAGTTCTTC; CDR3aa: CSGESGEQFF
j_gene: TRBJ1-1; v_gene: TRBV6-6; abundance: NA; d_gene: NA; CDR3nt: TGTGCCAGCAGTTATGCCCGACAGGTCGAGAACACTGAAGCTTTCTTT; CDR3aa: CASSYARQVENTEAFF
j_gene: TRBJ1-5; v_gene: TRBV28; abundance: once; d_gene: NA; CDR3nt: TGTGCCAGCAGTCTGACAGGAGGCAATCAGCCCCAGCATTTT; CDR3aa: CASSLTGGNQPQHF
j_gene: TRBJ1-1; v_gene: TRBV27; abundance: NA; d_gene: NA; CDR3nt: TGTGCCAGCAGTTTGGGACGGCAGGGGTCAACTGAAGCTTTCTTT; CDR3aa: CASSLGRQGSTEAFF
j_gene: TRBJ2-1; v_gene: TRBV24-1; abundance: NA; d_gene: TRBD1; CDR3nt: TGTGCCACCTCCTTAGGGGACAGGGGAAGAAATGAGCAGTTCTTC; CDR3aa: CATSLGDRGRNEQFF
j_gene: TRBJ1-5; v_gene: TRBV6-1; abundance: NA; d_gene: TRBD1; CDR3nt: TGTGCCAGCAGTGGCAGGCACCCGGGACAGGGGCAGCAGCCCCAGCATTTT; CDR3aa: CASSGRHPGQGQQPQHF
j_gene: TRBJ2-7; v_gene: TRBV20-1; abundance: NA; d_gene: NA; CDR3nt: TGCAGTGCTAGTTATTCTAGCTACGAGCAGTACTTC; CDR3aa: CSASYSSYEQYF
j_gene: TRBJ2-7; v_gene: TRBV11-2; abundance: once; d_gene: NA; CDR3nt: TGTGCCAGCAGCTTAGATTCTTTCGGTCGTTACGAGCAGTACTTC; CDR3aa: CASSLDSFGRYEQYF
j_gene: TRBJ2-1; v_gene: TRBV6-2/TRBV6-3; abundance: once; d_gene: NA; CDR3nt: TGTGCCAGCAGTTGGCGGATCTATGAGCAGTTCTTC; CDR3aa: CASSWRIYEQFF
j_gene: TRBJ2-3; v_gene: TRBV5-4; abundance: NA; d_gene: TRBD2; CDR3nt: TGTGCCAGCAGCTTGGGTACTAGCGGGAGGGGAGGAGATACGCAGTATTTT; CDR3aa: CASSLGTSGRGGDTQYF
j_gene: TRBJ2-7; v_gene: TRBV7-2; abundance: NA; d_gene: TRBD2; CDR3nt: TGTGCCAGCAGCGCGCGGACTAGCACCCCCTTCGAGCAGTACTTC; CDR3aa: CASSARTSTPFEQYF
j_gene: TRBJ2-3; v_gene: TRBV6-5; abundance: NA; d_gene: TRBD2; CDR3nt: TGTGCCAGCAGTTGGGCGGGAGGGGGCACAGATACGCAGTATTTT; CDR3aa: CASSWAGGGTDTQYF
j_gene: TRBJ1-3; v_gene: TRBV30; abundance: once; d_gene: NA; CDR3nt: TGTGCCTGGAGTGTACGGGGGGGGGCTGGAAACACCATATATTTT; CDR3aa: CAWSVRGGAGNTIYF
j_gene: TRBJ2-7; v_gene: TRBV30; abundance: NA; d_gene: NA; CDR3nt: TGTGCCTGGAGTGTACGCCGACAGTACGAGCAGTACTTC; CDR3aa: CAWSVRRQYEQYF
j_gene: TRBJ2-7; v_gene: TRBV10-2; abundance: few; d_gene: TRBD2; CDR3nt: TGCGCCAGCAGCAAAGGGACTAGCGGATCCTACGAGCAGTACTTC; CDR3aa: CASSKGTSGSYEQYF
j_gene: TRBJ2-1; v_gene: TRBV28; abundance: once; d_gene: TRBD2; CDR3nt: TGTGCCAGCAGCCCTATTAGGGCTAGCGGGTCTAGAGCGCAGTTCTTC; CDR3aa: CASSPIRASGSRAQFF
j_gene: TRBJ2-7; v_gene: TRBV6-1; abundance: NA; d_gene: TRBD1; CDR3nt: TGTGCCAGCAGTGAAGCTGGGTGGACAGGGGGCGAGCAGTACTTC; CDR3aa: CASSEAGWTGGEQYF
j_gene: TRBJ1-1; v_gene: TRBV28; abundance: NA; d_gene: NA; CDR3nt: TGTGCCAGCAGGACAGAAGTGAACACTGAAGCTTTCTTT; CDR3aa: CASRTEVNTEAFF
j_gene: TRBJ2-7; v_gene: TRBV18; abundance: NA; d_gene: NA; CDR3nt: TGTGCCAGCTCCCGAGGACCAGGGAAAACCTACGAGCAGTACTTC; CDR3aa: CASSRGPGKTYEQYF
j_gene: TRBJ2-7; v_gene: TRBV6-6; abundance: NA; d_gene: TRBD2; CDR3nt: TGTGCCAGCAGTTTCCAGAGCGGGAACCTTCTGAAGCAGTACTTC; CDR3aa: CASSFQSGNLLKQYF